This T cell receptor beta chain was found in a study of T cell repertoires in cytomegalovirus infection. About the research overall: Public TCR beta signatures provided an indication of both CMV infection and a matching HLA type.

This clonotype was seen at least ten times. Its target is unknown. MiXCR was run by TCRdb on the reads, yielding one entry per CDR3 protein. The table includes around 140,000 distinct CDR3 sequences, approximately 5.9% detected once. The CDR3 loop spans 17 amino acids. Trimming took 3 bases from V and 0 from J; bases not matched to a gene: 9. Germline V gene lookup returns CDR1 LNHDA and CDR2 SQIVND (reference sequence). Study-wide results and caveats: HLA-C-restricted CMV-specific TCR beta clonotypes prevailed in the ex vivo response. Pooled public TCR beta family frequency picked out CMV carriers with the relevant HLA.

The sample consisted of PBMCs. V is TRBV19 and J is TRBJ2-5, with 8 nucleotides matching TRBD1. This TCR was recovered from a human donor in good health (CMV status not recorded). Some clones in this sample may be carry-over from other donors' samples. The CDR3 here is CASSMGQANYDQETQYF. For the CDR3, the DNA is TGTGCCAGTAGTATGGGACAGGCCAACTACGACCAAGAGACCCAGTACTTC.